Below, 13 T cell receptor beta chains from the same sample are listed, as sequenced in a study of blood T cell repertoires in COVID-19. Only in-frame clones appear in the TCRdb table, and some are missing; sequencing was by immunoSEQ multiplex PCR. The table shows 300,000 to 450,000 clones, with 85% occurring only once. Sample: peripheral blood. The receptors come from a woman between 18 and 29 years old with acute or convalescent COVID-19.

This sequence joins TRBV15 and TRBJ1-2; a possible D gene is TRBD1 (5 bases). Deletions cut 0 bases from V and 7 bases from J, with 21 bases between. Germline assignment: CDR1 LNHNV and CDR2 YYDKDF (reference sequence). CDR3 size: 17 residues. CDR3 sequence: CATSREGEGGLRSGYTF. Here the CDR3 DNA reads TGTGCCACCAGCAGAGAAGGGGAGGGAGGCCTTCGTAGTGGCTACACCTTC.

V gene TRBV9 combines with J gene TRBJ2-2; TRBD2 aligns across 8 bases. Trimming cost V 4 bases and J 0 bases; bases outside gene matches: 5. The CDR3 is 16 residues long. Germline CDR1 and CDR2: SGDLS and YYNGEE. CDR3 residues: CASSTRLASNTGELFF. The CDR3 nucleotides read TGTGCCAGCAGCACCCGACTAGCGTCGAACACCGGGGAGCTGTTTTTT.

In this sample, this clone turned up once. The CDR3 region has the DNA TGCGCCAGCAGCCCTAGGTCTCTGAGCTCCTATAATTCACCCCTCCACTTT. Translating gives CASSPRSLSSYNSPLHF. V and J are TRBV5-1 and TRBJ1-6; D is uncertain. The CDR3 is made up of 17 amino acids. The germline V and J ends were trimmed by 4 bases and 0 bases, with 14 bases remaining between them. The germline gives CDR1 SGHRS, CDR2 YFSETQ.

The genes are TRBV5-4 and TRBJ1-2; tentative D call: TRBD1 (5 bases). This CDR3 contains 15 residues. V shed 2 bases and J shed 3 bases, with 14 bases lying between them. The germline V gene has CDR1 SGHNT and CDR2 YYREEE (reference sequence). The CDR3 nucleotides are TGTGCCAGCAGCTTAGGTCAGGGTGACGACTATGGCTACACCTTC. Protein product: CASSLGQGDDYGYTF.

This clone appeared a single time. The V gene is TRBV11-2, the J gene TRBJ1-2, with TRBD1 as a possible D gene (5 bases). There are 19 residues in the CDR3. From germline, CDR1 is SGHAT and CDR2 FQNNGV. The V gene lost 0 bases and the J gene lost 7 bases, with 27 bases spanning the gap. CDR3 residues: CASSLDQAGTADSRGGYTF. The DNA for the CDR3 is TGTGCCAGCAGCTTAGATCAGGCGGGGACTGCCGATTCGAGGGGTGGCTACACCTTC.

The table lists this clone with a few counts. This chain links TRBV6-1 with TRBJ2-7; unclear D gene. With 1 base removed from V and 5 bases from J, the gap between germline ends came to 12 bases. Germline V gene lookup returns CDR1 MNHNS and CDR2 SASEGT. The CDR3 has 14 amino acids. CDR3 sequence (DNA): TGTGCCAGCAGTGAAGACCCAGTCCTTAACGAGCAGTACTTC. Translated, it gives CASSEDPVLNEQYF.

Points on this clone: Other DNA sequences from this sample encode an identical CDR3 as well. The chain couples TRBV18 to TRBJ2-3; D is ambiguous. The CDR3 loop spans 14 amino acids. Germline CDR1 and CDR2: KGHSH and LQKENI. Trimming cost V 3 bases and J 0 bases, with 7 bases left between them. The CDR3 sequence: CASSPPSSTDTQYF. CDR3 DNA: TGTGCCAGCTCACCGCCAAGCAGCACAGATACGCAGTATTTT.

The CDR3 DNA reads TGTGCCAGTAGTATAGACGGCCCTTCATCCGGGTTGTATGGCTACACCTTC. Translated: CASSIDGPSSGLYGYTF. The chain employs TRBV19 and TRBJ1-2, with D hard to call. Per the germline V gene, CDR1 is LNHDA and CDR2 is SQIVND (reference sequence). The CDR3 loop spans 17 amino acids. V was clipped by 0 bases and J by 5 bases, with 19 bases between them.

In this sample, this clone turned up once. This CDR3 is CASSLGTGGAGGGNQPQHF. The DNA for the CDR3 is TGTGCCAGCAGCCTGGGGACAGGGGGCGCGGGTGGTGGCAATCAGCCCCAGCATTTT. The chain has TRBV11-2 and TRBJ1-5; 12 bases are shared with TRBD1. The V gene end was trimmed by 5 bases and the J gene end by 2 bases; junction bases not matched to a gene: 13. The CDR3 is 19 residues long. Germline lookup yields CDR1 SGHAT and CDR2 FQNNGV.

The chain joins TRBV9 to TRBJ1-1; D is unresolved. Germline V CDR1 and CDR2: SGDLS, YYNGEE. Trimming stripped 0 bases from V and 1 base from J, with 7 bases between. This CDR3 is built from 14 residues. CDR3 DNA: TGTGCCAGCAGCGTAGCTGGGCCGAACACTGAAGCTTTCTTT. Its protein product is CASSVAGPNTEAFF.

The chain combines TRBV6-5 with TRBJ2-1; no clear D gene. The CDR3 length is 13 residues. The V gene's germline CDR1 is MNHEY and CDR2 SVGAGI. V lost 2 bases and J 12 bases, leaving 14 bases between the germline ends. The CDR3 nucleotides are TGTGCCAGCAGTTACAAGAAAGAGTCTTCGCAGTTCTTC. This sequence encodes CASSYKKESSQFF.

This chain links TRBV12-5 with TRBJ1-2; 9 bases line up with TRBD1. Trimming removed 4 bases from V and 3 bases from J; junction bases left unmatched: 3. Germline assignment: CDR1 LGHNT and CDR2 FRNRAP. CDR3 length equals 14 residues. The CDR3 nucleotides read TGTGCTAGTGGTTCCCGGACAGGGGACTATGGCTACACCTTC. It yields the protein CASGSRTGDYGYTF. Based on the CDR3 plus reference TRBV12-5 and TRBJ1-2, the full variable domain is DARVTQTPRHKVTEMGQEVTMRCQPILGHNTVFWYRQTMMQGLELLAYFRNRAPLDDSGMPKDRFSAEMPDATLATLKIQPSEPRDSAVYFCASGSRTGDYGYTFGSGTRLTVV.

CDR3: CASSPWDRSNTEAFF. CDR3 in DNA: TGTGCCAGTAGTCCATGGGACAGGAGTAACACTGAAGCTTTCTTT. The genes are TRBV19 and TRBJ1-1; 8 nucleotides align to TRBD1. There are 15 residues in the CDR3. After removal of 5 bases from V and 2 bases from J, the junction contained 7 bases not matched to a gene. Germline CDR1 LNHDA, CDR2 SQIVND (reference sequence).